The 4 T cell receptor beta chains reported below all come from one sample, sequenced in a study of regulatory and conventional T cells in RAG deficiency (dated by TCRdb to 2016 to 2017). The library relied on the immunoSEQ multiplex PCR assay. In its TCRdb copy, this immuneACCESS table keeps in-frame sequences only and misses some clones. Where compared with another copy, unresolved V genes explain less than half of these, and the others have no known cause. For this sample there are several thousand clones; over 85% appear just once. Of the sample, about 1.4% falls within the top ten clones. Before genomic DNA extraction, regulatory T cells were purified from blood as CD4+CD25-high CD127-low cells. The sample was also reused in another study, on regulatory T cells. As the second paper documents: The multiplex PCR relied on 52 forward TRBV primers and 13 reverse TRBJ primers, and amplification bias was corrected through assay-based and computational methods.

Sequencing used CD127- CD25+ CD4+ Tregs sorted from blood. These receptors were taken from a human donor in good health.

The V and J genes are TRBV6-5 and TRBJ1-1; D is undetermined. CDR1 is MNHEY and CDR2 is SVGAGI in the germline V gene. Trimming pared 2 bases from V and 3 bases from J, leaving 10 bases between. The CDR3 is made up of 14 amino acids. The CDR3 protein is CASSYHGGDTEAFF. The CDR3 DNA is TGTGCCAGCAGTTACCACGGAGGAGACACTGAAGCTTTCTTT.

The rearrangement links TRBV4-2 to TRBJ2-7; perhaps TRBD2 as D (5 bases). This CDR3 is 15 amino acids long. Germline V lookup: CDR1 LGHNA, CDR2 YNFKEQ. Trimming left V 0 bases short and J 3 bases short, with 12 bases between. CDR3 amino acids: CASSQDWAGSYEQYF. CDR3 bases: TGTGCCAGCAGCCAAGATTGGGCGGGCAGCTACGAGCAGTACTTC.

This chain links TRBV5-4 with TRBJ1-1; 8 bases align to TRBD1. The CDR3 runs to 13 residues. The V and J ends lost 4 bases and 4 bases, in that order; junction bases with no gene match: 3. Per germline, CDR1 SGHNT and CDR2 YYREEE (reference sequence). The CDR3 region is CASSVTGGTEAFF. CDR3 nucleotides: TGTGCCAGCAGCGTCACAGGGGGCACTGAAGCTTTCTTT. The full variable domain, in which reference TRBV5-4 and TRBJ1-1 provide the parts outside the CDR3, is ETGVTQSPTHLIKTRGQQVTLRCSSQSGHNTVSWYQQALGQGPQFIFQYYREEENGRGNFPPRFSGLQFPNYSSELNVNALELDDSALYLCASSVTGGTEAFFGQGTRLTVV.

V gene TRBV6-5 combines with J gene TRBJ1-6; D may be TRBD1 (5 bases). The CDR3 is 14 amino acids. The V and J ends lost 2 bases and 5 bases respectively, with 7 bases between them. CDR1 and CDR2 (germline): MNHEY, SVGAGI. CDR3 coding DNA: TGTGCCAGCAGTTACCTGACAGATAATTCACCCCTCCACTTT. This sequence encodes CASSYLTDNSPLHF.